Reported below is one T cell receptor beta chain. Its cognate antigen is unknown. V dropped 0 bases and J dropped 3; count of bases not matched to a gene: 9. This CDR3 comprises 17 residues. Germline lookup yields CDR1 SGHNT and CDR2 YYREEE (reference sequence). The sample is drawn from a study of shared clonotypes between healthy human individuals. Regarding the study as a whole: All-four-donor shared clonotypes had higher generation probabilities than non-shared clonotypes did. When naive CD4 clonotypes were compared across a few donors, about 5% were shared. Rarefaction indicated that sorted-subset sequencing remained incomplete although depth was large.

In the naive CD8 group, cells lacked CD45RO and were positively selected for CCR7, so terminally differentiated effector memory CD45RA+ cells were left out. Every immunoSEQ plate was one replicate of a subset's evenly spread DNA. Assay used: immunoSEQ multiplex PCR; TCRdb lists only in-frame clones, some missing. This table holds about 680,000 clones, about 92% found once. This receptor was identified in a man aged 30-40 years in good health. V gene TRBV5-4 combines with J gene TRBJ2-3, with 8 bases fitting TRBD2. Sequenced material: naive CD8+ T cells sorted from blood. As DNA, the CDR3 is TGTGCCAGCAGCTTGGTAGTAGCGGGATATGGTACAGATACGCAGTATTTT. Translation: CASSLVVAGYGTDTQYF.